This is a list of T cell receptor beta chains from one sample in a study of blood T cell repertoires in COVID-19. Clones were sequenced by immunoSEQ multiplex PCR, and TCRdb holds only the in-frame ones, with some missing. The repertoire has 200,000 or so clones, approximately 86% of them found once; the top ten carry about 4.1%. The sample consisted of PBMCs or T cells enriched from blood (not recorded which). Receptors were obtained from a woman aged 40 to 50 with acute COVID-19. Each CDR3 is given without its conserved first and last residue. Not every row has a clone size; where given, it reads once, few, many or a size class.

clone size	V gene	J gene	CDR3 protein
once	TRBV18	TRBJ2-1	ASSQWGESNEQF
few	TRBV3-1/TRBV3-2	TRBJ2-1	ASSQGLAGVPYNEQF
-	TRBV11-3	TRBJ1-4	ASRSGGSNEKLF
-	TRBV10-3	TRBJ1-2	AISEQGGNYGYT
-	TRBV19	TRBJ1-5	ASRGLGTGNQPQH
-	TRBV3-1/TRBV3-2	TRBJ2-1	ASSQGSPAV
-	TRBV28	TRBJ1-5	ASSLPTGTNQPQH
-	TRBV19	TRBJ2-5	ATKWGPQETQY
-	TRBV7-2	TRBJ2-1	ASSLAQGWDEQF
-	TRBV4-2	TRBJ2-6	ASSQDRGPGANVLT
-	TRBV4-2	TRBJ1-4	ASSQTDREDRKLF
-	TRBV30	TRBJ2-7	AWSDTGVFYEQY
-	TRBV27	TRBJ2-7	ASSLRYGQGSNYEQY
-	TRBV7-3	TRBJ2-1	ASSLAGEGSEQF
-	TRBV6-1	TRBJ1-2	ASSEAGGRNYGYT
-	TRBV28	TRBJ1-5	ASSPAGTGGQPQH
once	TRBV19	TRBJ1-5	ASSILGQGVGQPQH
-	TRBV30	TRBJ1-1	AWSLAAGNTEAF
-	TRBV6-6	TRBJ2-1	ASRGLVYNEQF
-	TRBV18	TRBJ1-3	ASSPVQGTSGNTIY
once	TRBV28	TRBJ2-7	ASSFLQGVSDEQY
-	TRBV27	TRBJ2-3	ASSFGRFRGPFSTDTQY
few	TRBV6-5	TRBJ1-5	ASSLGERQPQH
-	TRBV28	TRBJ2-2	ASSFLTGANTGELF
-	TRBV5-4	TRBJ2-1	ASSLFGPSPRSSYNEQF
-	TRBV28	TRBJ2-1	ASSSSGTSSSYNEQF
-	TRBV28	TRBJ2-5	ASSLIEGTGAGETQY
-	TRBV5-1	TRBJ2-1	ASSPTKDRANEQF
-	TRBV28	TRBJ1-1	ASSPRVLNTEAF
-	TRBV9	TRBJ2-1	ASSVGPSGRGNEQF
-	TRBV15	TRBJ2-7	ATSRGGGKTYEQY
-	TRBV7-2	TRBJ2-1	ASSPSSGVLYNEQF
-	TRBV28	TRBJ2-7	ASTGGGSGIEQY
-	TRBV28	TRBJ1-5	ASTYSRGSNQPQH
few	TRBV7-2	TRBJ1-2	ASSSRSVYGYT
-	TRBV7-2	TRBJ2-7	ASSGGDRVNEQY
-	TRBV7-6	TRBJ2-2	ASSLVSSPNTGELF
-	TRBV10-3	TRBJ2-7	AISDKYEQY
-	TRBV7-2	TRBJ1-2	ASSLRTGSNYGYT
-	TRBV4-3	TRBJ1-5	ASSQDTGVRAQH
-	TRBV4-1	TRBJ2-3	ASSQMPQAEAGDTQY
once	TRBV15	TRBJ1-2	ATSREGGRPYGYT
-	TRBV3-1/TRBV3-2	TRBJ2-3	ASSQLLSDTQY
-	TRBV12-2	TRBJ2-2	ASRLGSSGRATGELF
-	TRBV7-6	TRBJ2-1	ASSLAVLAGYNEQF
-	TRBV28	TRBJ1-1	ASTVGRGTEAF
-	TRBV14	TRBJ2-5	ASSTSYTQETQY
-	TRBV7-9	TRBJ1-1	ASSLETLNTEAF
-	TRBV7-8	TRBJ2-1	ASSILALLNNEQF
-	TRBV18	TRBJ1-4	ASSAAGLTGEKLF
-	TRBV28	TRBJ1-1	ASSFEDRGTEAF